Listed here are 9 T cell receptor beta chains from one sample, sequenced in a study of Graves' ophthalmopathy and Graves' hyperthyroidism. RNA transcripts served as template for amplifying TCR beta CDR3 sequences. An initial RT-PCR round employing HTBI primers preceded a second-round multiplex PCR. MiXCR, run by TCRdb on the multiplex PCR reads, gives a single entry per CDR3 protein. The repertoire holds 680,000 or so distinct CDR3 sequences, 20% to 25% seen once, with approximately 7% in the top ten. Material for sequencing was peripheral blood. These receptors were taken from a woman younger than 30 with stable Graves' hyperthyroidism. Some clones in this sample may be carry-over from other donors' samples.

CDR3 sequence: CASSPDTLIYNEQFF. DNA for the CDR3: TGTGCCAGCAGCCCCGACACCCTTATATACAATGAGCAGTTCTTC. The chain has TRBV11-2 and TRBJ2-1; D ambiguous. The V end lost 5 bases, the J end lost 4 bases, and 15 bases lay between the germline ends. Germline-derived CDR1 and CDR2 are SGHAT and FQNNGV. This CDR3 spans 15 amino acids. The complete variable domain, with remaining parts taken from reference TRBV11-2 and TRBJ2-1, reads EAGVAQSPRYKIIEKRQSVAFWCNPISGHATLYWYQQILGQGPKLLIQFQNNGVVDDSQLPKDRFSAERLKGVDSTLKIQPAKLEDSAVYLCASSPDTLIYNEQFFGPGTRLTVL.

As to this clonotype: Lacking the conserved final phenylalanine or tryptophan, this CDR3 likely reflects a read error. The chain has TRBV28 and TRBJ1-2; D possibly corresponds to TRBD1 (6 bases). The CDR3 covers 14 residues. The ends were cut back, 6 bases at V and 7 bases at J, with 18 bases in the middle. CDR1 is MDHEN, CDR2 SYDVKM, per germline. In DNA, the CDR3 is TGTGCCAGCAGGACACAGGGTGTTATAGGTGGCTACACCGTC. Amino acid sequence: CASRTQGVIGGYTV.

The sample holds many counts of this clonotype. The V call is TRBV2, the J call TRBJ2-5; a possible D gene is TRBD2 (6 bases). The CDR3 contains 13 residues. Trimming took 4 bases from V and 5 from J, leaving 11 bases between them. Germline CDR1 and CDR2: SNHLY and FYNNEI. The CDR3 is CASSVGSAETQYF. CDR3 coding DNA: TGTGCCAGCAGTGTCGGGAGCGCGGAGACCCAGTACTTC.

The V and J genes are TRBV11-2 and TRBJ2-7; 7 bases agree with TRBD2. CDR3 length equals 15 residues. The V segment lost 0 bases and the J segment 2 bases; nucleotides outside the gene matches: 4. The germline gives CDR1 SGHAT, CDR2 FQNNGV. The chain's CDR3 is CASSLDGGTPYEQYF. The CDR3 nucleotides are TGTGCCAGCAGCTTAGACGGGGGGACCCCCTACGAGCAGTACTTC.

This clonotype was found many times. The chain links TRBV29-1 to TRBJ1-1, with D uncertain. Germline values: CDR1 SQVTM, CDR2 ANQGSEA. V was shortened by 6 bases and J by 0 bases, with 5 bases between the two germline ends. The CDR3 has 11 amino acids. CDR3 nucleotide sequence: TGCAGCGTGCAGGTGAACACTGAAGCTTTCTTT. It yields the protein CSVQVNTEAFF.

The CDR3 nucleotides are TGTGCCAGCAGATCCGGGACAGGGTCCAATCAGCCCCAGCATTTT. It encodes CASRSGTGSNQPQHF. This chain joins TRBV2 and TRBJ1-5; 9 bases map to TRBD1. The V segment lost 6 bases and the J segment 3 bases; nucleotides outside the gene matches: 6. CDR1 is SNHLY, CDR2 FYNNEI, per germline. The CDR3 spans 15 residues.

This clonotype has a count of ten or more. The chain employs TRBV6-4 and TRBJ2-6, with D unclear. There are 14 residues in the CDR3. V was pared by 1 base and J by 4 bases, with 5 bases between. Germline V CDR1 and CDR2: MRHNA, SNTAGT. CDR3 bases: TGTGCCAGCAGTGACTTTAGCGGGGCCAACGTCCTGACTTTC. Amino acids: CASSDFSGANVLTF.

The chain combines TRBV28 with TRBJ2-7, with D perhaps TRBD1 or TRBD2 (5 bases each). V lost 2 bases, J lost 6 bases, and 14 bases lay in between. The CDR3 totals 14 residues. CDR1 is MDHEN, CDR2 SYDVKM, per germline. The CDR3 nucleotides read TGTGCCAGCAGTTTAACGGGGACCACTCCCGAGCAGTACTTC. Translating it yields CASSLTGTTPEQYF.

Ten or more counts support this clonotype. DNA for the CDR3: TGTGCCAGCAGCTTAGCTGGTTGGCGTGGGTACTACGAGCAGTACTTC. Amino acids: CASSLAGWRGYYEQYF. The chain joins TRBV7-2 to TRBJ2-7; no definite D call. The germline CDR1 and CDR2 sequences are SGHTA and FQGNSA. Trimming took off 0 bases at V and 3 bases at J, with 15 bases between the two ends. CDR3 length: 16 amino acids.